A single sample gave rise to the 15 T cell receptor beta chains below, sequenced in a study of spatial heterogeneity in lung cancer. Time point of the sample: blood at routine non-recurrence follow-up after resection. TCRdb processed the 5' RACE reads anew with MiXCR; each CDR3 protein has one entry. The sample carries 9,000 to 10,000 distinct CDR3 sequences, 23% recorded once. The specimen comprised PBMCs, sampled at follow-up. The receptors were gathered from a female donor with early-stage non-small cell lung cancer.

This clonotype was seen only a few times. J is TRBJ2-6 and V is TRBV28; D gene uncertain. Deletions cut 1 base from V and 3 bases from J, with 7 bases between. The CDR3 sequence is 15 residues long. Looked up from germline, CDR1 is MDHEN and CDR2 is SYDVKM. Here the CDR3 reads CASSLYGGGANVLTF. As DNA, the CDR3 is TGTGCCAGCAGTTTATACGGTGGTGGGGCCAACGTCCTGACTTTC.

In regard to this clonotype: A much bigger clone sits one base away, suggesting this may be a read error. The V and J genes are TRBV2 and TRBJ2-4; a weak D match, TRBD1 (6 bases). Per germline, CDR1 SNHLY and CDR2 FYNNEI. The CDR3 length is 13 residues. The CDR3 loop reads CASSEAGGNIRYF. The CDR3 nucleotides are TGTGCCAGCAGTGAGGCTGGGGGCAACATTCGGTACTTC.

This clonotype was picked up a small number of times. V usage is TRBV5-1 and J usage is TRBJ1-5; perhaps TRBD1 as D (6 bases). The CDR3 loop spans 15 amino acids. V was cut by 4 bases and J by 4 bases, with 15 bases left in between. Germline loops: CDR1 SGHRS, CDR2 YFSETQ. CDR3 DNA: TGCGCCAGCAGCCCCGAGGGGGAAGGGAATCAGCCCCAGCATTTT. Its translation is CASSPEGEGNQPQHF.

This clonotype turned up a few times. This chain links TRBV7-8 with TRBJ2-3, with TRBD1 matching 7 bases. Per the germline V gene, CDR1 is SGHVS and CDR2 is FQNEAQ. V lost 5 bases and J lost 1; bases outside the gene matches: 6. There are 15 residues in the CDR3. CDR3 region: CASSLYRGRTDTQYF. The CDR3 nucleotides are TGTGCCAGCAGCCTCTACAGGGGCCGCACAGATACGCAGTATTTT.

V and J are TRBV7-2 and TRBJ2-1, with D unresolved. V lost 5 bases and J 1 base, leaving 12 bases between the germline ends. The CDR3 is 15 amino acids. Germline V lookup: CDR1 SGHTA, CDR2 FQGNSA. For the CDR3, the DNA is TGTGCCAGCAGCCCGGACCCTAGGTCCTACAATGAGCAGTTCTTC. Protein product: CASSPDPRSYNEQFF.

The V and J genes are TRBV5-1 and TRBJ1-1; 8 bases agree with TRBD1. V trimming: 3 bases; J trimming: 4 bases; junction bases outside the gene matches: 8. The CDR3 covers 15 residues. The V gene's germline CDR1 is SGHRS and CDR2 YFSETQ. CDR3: CASSWAAQGVTEAFF. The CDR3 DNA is TGCGCCAGCAGCTGGGCGGCACAGGGGGTCACTGAAGCTTTCTTT. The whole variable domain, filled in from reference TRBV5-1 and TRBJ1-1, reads KAGVTQTPRYLIKTRGQQVTLSCSPISGHRSVSWYQQTPGQGLQFLFEYFSETQRNKGNFPGRFSGRQFSNSRSEMNVSTLELGDSALYLCASSWAAQGVTEAFFGQGTRLTVV.

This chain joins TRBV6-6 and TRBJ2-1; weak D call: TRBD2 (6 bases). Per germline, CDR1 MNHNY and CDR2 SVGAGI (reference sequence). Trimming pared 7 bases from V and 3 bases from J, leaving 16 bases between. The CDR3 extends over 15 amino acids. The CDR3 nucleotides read TGTGCCAGCACCTTCGGGGACTCCAACTACAATGAGCAGTTCTTC. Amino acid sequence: CASTFGDSNYNEQFF.

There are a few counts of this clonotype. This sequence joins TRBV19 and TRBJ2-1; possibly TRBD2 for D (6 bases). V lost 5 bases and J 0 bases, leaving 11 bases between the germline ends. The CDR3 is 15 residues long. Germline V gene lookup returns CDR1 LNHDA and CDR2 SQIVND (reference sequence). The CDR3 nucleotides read TGTGCCAGTAGTGAGTTCGGGAGCTCCTACAATGAGCAGTTCTTC. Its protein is CASSEFGSSYNEQFF.

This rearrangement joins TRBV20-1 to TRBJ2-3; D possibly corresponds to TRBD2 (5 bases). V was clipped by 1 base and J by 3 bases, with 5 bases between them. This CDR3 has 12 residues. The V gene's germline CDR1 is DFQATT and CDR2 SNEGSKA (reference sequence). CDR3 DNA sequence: TGCAGTGCTAGAGGAGGGACAGATACGCAGTATTTT. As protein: CSARGGTDTQYF.

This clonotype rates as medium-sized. CDR3 sequence reads: CASSLGASTEQFF. DNA of the CDR3: TGTGCCAGCAGCTTAGGGGCGAGTACTGAGCAGTTCTTC. The rearrangement links TRBV7-2 to TRBJ2-1; no firm D call. V was pared by 1 base and J by 9 bases, with 10 bases between. CDR1 is SGHTA, CDR2 FQGNSA, per germline. This CDR3 has 13 amino acids.

The chain's CDR3 is CASSVPGQGNSPLHF. CDR3 in DNA: TGTGCCAGCAGCGTACCGGGACAGGGTAATTCACCCCTCCACTTT. The V call is TRBV3-1, the J call TRBJ1-6; TRBD1 matches 9 bases. The V and J ends lost 5 bases and 6 bases, in that order; junction bases with no gene match: 5. The CDR3 extends over 15 amino acids. Germline-derived CDR1 and CDR2 are LGHDT and YNNKEL (reference sequence).

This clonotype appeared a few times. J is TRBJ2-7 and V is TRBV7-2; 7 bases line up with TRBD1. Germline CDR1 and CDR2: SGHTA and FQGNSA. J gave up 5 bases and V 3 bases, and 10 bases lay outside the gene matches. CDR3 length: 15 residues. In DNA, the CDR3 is TGTGCCAGCAGCTTGGCAGACAGGGCTACCAACGAGCAGTACTTC. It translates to CASSLADRATNEQYF.

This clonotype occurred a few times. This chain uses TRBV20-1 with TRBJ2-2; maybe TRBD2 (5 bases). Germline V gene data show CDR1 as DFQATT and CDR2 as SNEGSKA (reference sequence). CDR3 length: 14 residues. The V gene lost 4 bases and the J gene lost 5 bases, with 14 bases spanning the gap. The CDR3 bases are TGCAGTGCTACCGGGCCATTAGCGACCGGGGAGCTGTTTTTT. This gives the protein CSATGPLATGELFF.

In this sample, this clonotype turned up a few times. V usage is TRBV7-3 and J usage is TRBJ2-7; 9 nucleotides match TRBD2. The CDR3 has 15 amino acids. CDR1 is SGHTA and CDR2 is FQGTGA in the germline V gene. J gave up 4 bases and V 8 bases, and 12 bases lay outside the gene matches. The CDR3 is CASGTTSGRPYEQYF. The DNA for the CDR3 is TGTGCCAGCGGGACGACTAGCGGAAGACCATACGAGCAGTACTTC. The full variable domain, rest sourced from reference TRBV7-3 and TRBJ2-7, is GAGVSQTPSNKVTEKGKYVELRCDPISGHTALYWYRQSLGQGPEFLIYFQGTGAADDSGLPNDRFFAVRPEGSVSTLKIQRTERGDSAVYLCASGTTSGRPYEQYFGPGTRLTVT.

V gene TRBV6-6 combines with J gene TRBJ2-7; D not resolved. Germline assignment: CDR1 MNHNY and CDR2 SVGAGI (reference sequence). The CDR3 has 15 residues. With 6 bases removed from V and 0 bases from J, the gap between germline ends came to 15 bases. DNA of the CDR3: TGTGCCAGCAGACCAGTTACCCCAGGCTCCTACGAGCAGTACTTC. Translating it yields CASRPVTPGSYEQYF.